A single sample is the source of the 17 T cell receptor beta chains below, sequenced in a study of cytomegalovirus exposure and HLA in healthy donors. The primer mix had 60 Vbeta and 13 Jbeta primers. The data were produced by immunoSEQ multiplex PCR, yet TCRdb's version contains in-frame clones alone and is incomplete. The table shows about 150,000 clones, with more than 75% occurring only once. The material sequenced was PBMCs. Source of these receptors: a man aged 30 to 39 in good health and CMV-seropositive.

This chain connects TRBV7-9 to TRBJ2-7; 7 nucleotides align to TRBD1. This CDR3 contains 15 residues. Trimming removed 5 bases from V and 2 bases from J; junction bases left unmatched: 9. Germline V gene lookup returns CDR1 SEHNR and CDR2 FQNEAQ (reference sequence). The CDR3 DNA reads TGTGCCAGCAGCCTACAGGGGCACGGGCCCTACGAGCAGTACTTC. Residues: CASSLQGHGPYEQYF.

The V and J genes are TRBV5-1 and TRBJ2-5; D gene unclear. The germline V gene has CDR1 SGHRS and CDR2 YFSETQ. The germline V and J ends were trimmed by 7 bases and 0 bases, with 13 bases remaining between them. There are 14 residues in the CDR3. The CDR3 DNA is TGCGCCAGCCAACCAACCCAGAACCAAGAGACCCAGTACTTC. As protein: CASQPTQNQETQYF.

The chain joins TRBV27 to TRBJ2-1, with TRBD2 matching over 9 bases. Germline loops: CDR1 MNHEY, CDR2 SMNVEV (reference sequence). CDR3 length equals 18 residues. Losses at the gene ends were 3 bases for V and 7 bases for J; bases not matched to a gene: 16. The CDR3 region has the DNA TGTGCCAGCAGTTTCTCAGTGACTAGCGGCCCTGGGGGAAATGAGCAGTTCTTC. Amino acid sequence: CASSFSVTSGPGGNEQFF.

The chain uses TRBV2 and TRBJ1-1, with 9 bases fitting TRBD1. With V trimmed by 6 bases and J by 4 bases, 9 bases remained unmatched. Germline CDR1 is SNHLY and CDR2 is FYNNEI. The CDR3 runs to 15 residues. CDR3 bases: TGTGCCAGCAGCGCAGGGACAGGGCGCGGCACTGAAGCTTTCTTT. It translates to CASSAGTGRGTEAFF.

CDR3 nucleotides: TGTGCCAGCAGTTCAGAAGGAGTCGGTGGGTGGGAGACCCAGTACTTC. Its protein product is CASSSEGVGGWETQYF. This chain uses TRBV7-9 with TRBJ2-5, with D uncertain. Germline values: CDR1 SEHNR, CDR2 FQNEAQ (reference sequence). CDR3 length: 16 residues. Trimming took 6 bases from V and 5 from J, leaving 22 bases between them.

This clone was found once. This chain links TRBV5-4 with TRBJ1-1, with TRBD1 matching over 10 bases. CDR1 and CDR2 from the germline V gene are SGHNT and YYREEE (reference sequence). The CDR3 has 15 residues. After removal of 4 bases from V and 5 bases from J, the junction contained 8 bases not matched to a gene. The CDR3 DNA follows: TGTGCCAGCAGCGACAGGGGGCTGCGATTAACTGAAGCTTTCTTT. It specifies CASSDRGLRLTEAFF.

Of note for this clone: The sample carries other DNA sequences with the same CDR3. The chain recombines TRBV10-3 with TRBJ2-3, with a weak D call TRBD2 (7 bases). This CDR3 has 14 amino acids. Per germline, CDR1 ENHRY and CDR2 SYGVKD. V lost 3 bases to trimming and J lost 3 bases, with 10 bases between them. CDR3 coding DNA: TGTGCCATCAGTGAAGGGGGGGCTACAGATACGCAGTATTTT. Translated: CAISEGGATDTQYF.

V usage is TRBV28 and J usage is TRBJ1-1, with a weak D call TRBD1 (5 bases). V dropped 5 bases and J dropped 7 bases, with 14 bases sitting between them. Germline loops: CDR1 MDHEN, CDR2 SYDVKM. The CDR3 length is 13 residues. CDR3 region: CASSRDSQDEAFF. CDR3 nucleotides: TGTGCCAGCAGTCGAGACAGTCAGGATGAAGCTTTCTTT.

The rearrangement links TRBV28 to TRBJ2-7; 9 bases fit TRBD2. Looked up from germline, CDR1 is MDHEN and CDR2 is SYDVKM. Losses at the gene ends were 5 bases for V and 2 bases for J; bases not matched to a gene: 4. This CDR3 has 14 residues. CDR3 region: CASSRSGSTYEQYF. The CDR3 DNA reads as TGTGCCAGCAGTCGTAGCGGGAGCACCTACGAGCAGTACTTC.

The chain is built from TRBV10-3 and TRBJ2-1; TRBD2 is a possible D gene (5 bases). Germline-derived CDR1 and CDR2 are ENHRY and SYGVKD. Trimming cost V 0 bases and J 2 bases, with 5 bases left between them. CDR3 size: 14 residues. The DNA of the CDR3 is TGTGCCATCAGTGAGTCCGGGACCTACAATGAGCAGTTCTTC. Its translation is CAISESGTYNEQFF.

The CDR3 nucleotides are TGCAGCGGCCGACAGGACTCCTACAATGAGCAGTTCTTC. It encodes CSGRQDSYNEQFF. This chain joins TRBV29-1 and TRBJ2-1, with a tentative D call TRBD1 (6 bases). Trimming pared 7 bases from V and 0 bases from J, leaving 10 bases between. CDR1 is SQVTM and CDR2 is ANQGSEA in the germline V gene. CDR3 length: 13 residues.

The chain carries TRBV7-6 and TRBJ2-2; D might be TRBD1 (7 bases). V was pared by 3 bases and J by 4 bases, with 12 bases between. Per germline, CDR1 SGHVS and CDR2 FNYEAQ. The CDR3 is 15 residues long. The CDR3 DNA reads as TGTGCCAGCAGCTTGGAGGGGGCATTCACCGGGGAGCTGTTTTTT. The encoded protein is CASSLEGAFTGELFF. The complete variable domain, with remaining parts taken from reference TRBV7-6 and TRBJ2-2, reads GAGVSQSPRYKVTKRGQDVALRCDPISGHVSLYWYRQALGQGPEFLTYFNYEAQQDKSGLPNDRFSAERPEGSISTLTIQRTEQRDSAMYRCASSLEGAFTGELFFGEGSRLTVL.

Of note for this clone: Sequence at one end of the junction differs from germline and may be a read error. Here the CDR3 DNA reads TGCAGCGTTGCGCACAAGGAGCAGTTCTTC. Amino acid sequence: CSVAHKEQFF. V and J are TRBV29-1 and TRBJ2-1; no reliable D call. CDR1 and CDR2 (germline): SQVTM, ANQGSEA. The CDR3 extends over 10 amino acids.

The chain joins TRBV5-1 to TRBJ2-1; D possibly corresponds to TRBD2 (7 bases). CDR1 and CDR2 (germline): SGHRS, YFSETQ. The CDR3 is 22 amino acids. V dropped 0 bases and J dropped 2 bases, with 30 bases sitting between them. In DNA form, the CDR3 reads TGCGCCAGCAGCTTGGTTCCCGTGGGGGGCTTGGGGGCGGGAGTGGCCTACAATGAGCAGTTCTTC. Its protein is CASSLVPVGGLGAGVAYNEQFF.

J is TRBJ1-5 and V is TRBV28, with D possibly matching TRBD1 (6 bases). V lost 5 bases and J 3 bases, leaving 14 bases between the germline ends. The CDR3 consists of 15 residues. Germline assignment: CDR1 MDHEN and CDR2 SYDVKM. In DNA form, the CDR3 reads TGTGCCAGCAGTCCTCTGACAGGTAACAATCAGCCCCAGCATTTT. Its translation: CASSPLTGNNQPQHF.

V and J are TRBV7-2 and TRBJ2-2; D is perhaps TRBD2 (6 bases). The CDR3 covers 15 residues. Germline V CDR1 and CDR2: SGHTA, FQGNSA. V was clipped by 8 bases and J by 7 bases, with 20 bases between them. The CDR3 is CASSTAGRESGELFF. CDR3 in DNA: TGTGCCAGCTCCACCGCCGGACGGGAGAGCGGGGAGCTGTTTTTT.

This clone was recorded a few times. The rearrangement links TRBV28 to TRBJ2-1, with 12 bases that match TRBD2. Trimming at V came to 10 bases and at J to 7 bases, leaving 14 bases not matched to a gene. The germline V gene encodes CDR1 MDHEN and CDR2 SYDVKM. The CDR3 covers 16 residues. CDR3 in amino acids: CATRLAGDYSGNEQFF. The CDR3 nucleotides read TGTGCCACCAGACTAGCGGGAGACTATTCGGGGAATGAGCAGTTCTTC.